Below, 21 T cell receptor beta chains from the same sample are listed, as sequenced in a study of cytomegalovirus exposure and HLA in healthy donors. This PCR relied on a set of 60 Vbeta primers and 13 Jbeta primers. Some clones are missing from TCRdb's copy, which holds only in-frame ones; the method was immunoSEQ multiplex PCR. The repertoire has 55,000 to 80,000 clones, approximately 80% of them found once; the top ten carry under 3%. The sample was PBMCs. The source is a woman between 25 and 40 years old in good health and CMV-seronegative.

The chain combines TRBV6-6 with TRBJ1-4; 8 nucleotides agree with TRBD1. This CDR3 contains 15 residues. Losses at the gene ends were 6 bases for V and 1 base for J; bases not matched to a gene: 4. Germline assignment: CDR1 MNHNY and CDR2 SVGAGI (reference sequence). The CDR3 loop is CASSPGQGTNEKLFF. The CDR3 DNA follows: TGTGCCAGCAGCCCCGGACAGGGAACTAATGAAAAACTGTTTTTT.

There are a few counts of this clone. The chain uses TRBV11-2 and TRBJ2-7, with D possibly matching TRBD1 (6 bases). CDR3 length: 15 residues. V dropped 0 bases and J dropped 2 bases, with 11 bases sitting between them. In germline, CDR1 is SGHAT, CDR2 FQNNGV. CDR3 nucleotide sequence: TGTGCCAGCAGCTTAGAGACAGGTATAACCTACGAGCAGTACTTC. Residues: CASSLETGITYEQYF.

V gene TRBV5-4 combines with J gene TRBJ2-7; 11 positions match TRBD1. The V and J ends lost 2 bases and 4 bases, in that order; junction bases with no gene match: 17. Germline V gives CDR1 SGHNT, CDR2 YYREEE (reference sequence). This CDR3 comprises 19 residues. Written as DNA, the CDR3 is TGTGCCAGCAGCTTACCCCTGGGACAGGGGGGCCCAACGTCATACGAGCAGTACTTC. It translates to CASSLPLGQGGPTSYEQYF.

This chain uses TRBV6-4 with TRBJ2-3; tentatively, D is TRBD1 (5 bases). The CDR3 loop spans 17 amino acids. Per the germline V gene, CDR1 is MRHNA and CDR2 is SNTAGT. Trimming cost V 0 bases and J 3 bases, with 16 bases left between them. CDR3 sequence (DNA): TGTGCCAGCAGTGACTCGGCGGCAGGGAAGGAGACAGATACGCAGTATTTT. Translation: CASSDSAAGKETDTQYF.

The chain joins TRBV11-3 to TRBJ1-2, with D perhaps TRBD1 (6 bases). Germline V lookup: CDR1 SGHNT, CDR2 YENEEA. CDR3 length: 14 residues. V was cut by 0 bases and J by 3 bases, with 8 bases left in between. The CDR3 region has the DNA TGTGCCAGCAGCTTAGAGGGGGCGGACTATGGCTACACCTTC. This encodes CASSLEGADYGYTF.

The rearrangement uses TRBV9 and TRBJ1-4; possible D gene TRBD1, 6 bases. This CDR3 region has 16 residues. Looked up from germline, CDR1 is SGDLS and CDR2 is YYNGEE. Trimming took 4 bases from V and 5 from J, leaving 18 bases between them. The CDR3 loop is CASSSDPQGLNEKLFF. Written as DNA, the CDR3 is TGTGCCAGCAGCTCCGACCCACAGGGACTAAATGAAAAACTGTTTTTT.

The chain uses TRBV7-9 and TRBJ2-7; 13 bases map to TRBD2. The CDR3 has 18 amino acids. V lost 4 bases, J lost 0 bases, and 9 bases stayed unmatched. Germline-derived CDR1 and CDR2 are SEHNR and FQNEAQ (reference sequence). CDR3: CASSSPGLAGVSSYEQYF. In DNA form, the CDR3 reads TGTGCCAGCAGCTCACCTGGACTAGCGGGGGTTAGCTCCTACGAGCAGTACTTC.

The CDR3 sequence: CASSPPGGENTEAFF. In DNA, the CDR3 is TGTGCCAGCAGCCCCCCGGGGGGCGAAAACACTGAAGCTTTCTTT. This chain connects TRBV7-9 to TRBJ1-1; TRBD1 might be the D (6 bases). The CDR3 spans 15 residues. Germline V gene lookup returns CDR1 SEHNR and CDR2 FQNEAQ (reference sequence). Trimming removed 5 bases from V and 2 bases from J, with 15 bases in between.

The chain combines TRBV19 with TRBJ1-1; D perhaps matches TRBD1 (5 bases). Germline V CDR1 and CDR2: LNHDA, SQIVND (reference sequence). CDR3 length: 13 residues. The V end lost 5 bases, the J end lost 7 bases, and 14 bases lay between the germline ends. The DNA of the CDR3 is TGTGCCAGTAGTCCCTCGGGGGACCATGAAGCTTTCTTT. It specifies CASSPSGDHEAFF.

V gene TRBV5-1 combines with J gene TRBJ2-7; D perhaps matches TRBD2 (7 bases). The germline V and J ends were trimmed by 9 bases and 0 bases, with 16 bases remaining between them. Germline V CDR1 and CDR2: SGHRS, YFSETQ. The CDR3 is made up of 14 amino acids. CDR3 nucleotide sequence: TGCGCCACCACCGAGGGGGGGCGCTCCTACGAGCAGTACTTC. This sequence encodes CATTEGGRSYEQYF.

This clone showed up just once. The chain carries TRBV18 and TRBJ1-1, with D possibly matching TRBD1 (6 bases). This CDR3 has 14 residues. Germline V gene lookup returns CDR1 KGHSH and CDR2 LQKENI. Trimming took off 3 bases at V and 5 bases at J, with 13 bases between the two ends. The CDR3 region has the DNA TGTGCCAGCTCACCGACAGGAGGTGGGACTGAAGCTTTCTTT. This codes for CASSPTGGGTEAFF.

V is TRBV2 and J is TRBJ2-7, with 11 bases identical to TRBD2. CDR1 is SNHLY, CDR2 FYNNEI, per germline. The CDR3 spans 16 residues. The trim removed 3 bases at V and 4 bases at J, leaving 8 bases unmatched. CDR3 in DNA: TGTGCCAGCAGTGAGGGGACTAGCGGTGTTAGGTACGAGCAGTACTTC. It is translated as CASSEGTSGVRYEQYF.

This clone came up a few times. This chain connects TRBV5-4 to TRBJ2-5, with D possibly matching TRBD2 (6 bases). CDR1 SGHNT and CDR2 YYREEE come from the germline V gene (reference sequence). This CDR3 region has 16 residues. Trimming took 1 base from V and 3 from J, leaving 16 bases between them. As DNA, the CDR3 is TGTGCCAGCAGCTTGTTCCCAGCGGGCCTCGAAGAGACCCAGTACTTC. Translated, it gives CASSLFPAGLEETQYF. The variable domain in full, with the rest retrieved from reference TRBV5-4 and TRBJ2-5, is ETGVTQSPTHLIKTRGQQVTLRCSSQSGHNTVSWYQQALGQGPQFIFQYYREEENGRGNFPPRFSGLQFPNYSSELNVNALELDDSALYLCASSLFPAGLEETQYFGPGTRLLVL.

The gene calls are TRBV27 and TRBJ1-2; no firm D call. CDR3 length equals 14 residues. Germline V gene data show CDR1 as MNHEY and CDR2 as SMNVEV (reference sequence). Between the trimmed V and J ends, which lost 5 bases and 2 bases, there was a span of 12 bases. CDR3: CASSPQTQNYGYTF. CDR3 coding DNA: TGTGCCAGCAGTCCACAGACCCAGAACTATGGCTACACCTTC.

This clone has only a few counts. Other DNA variants within this sample encode the same CDR3. The chain recombines TRBV11-2 with TRBJ1-1, with D tentatively TRBD1 (5 bases). The CDR3 loop spans 14 amino acids. Trimming removed 1 base from V and 1 base from J, with 7 bases in between. The germline V gene encodes CDR1 SGHAT and CDR2 FQNNGV. CDR3 sequence reads: CASSLGTGNTEAFF. The CDR3 DNA reads TGTGCCAGCAGCTTAGGTACAGGGAACACTGAAGCTTTCTTT.

The J gene is TRBJ2-1, the V gene TRBV4-1, with TRBD2 matching over 9 bases. Per germline, CDR1 MGHRA and CDR2 YSYEKL. V dropped 4 bases and J dropped 9; count of bases not matched to a gene: 7. CDR3 length: 14 amino acids. CDR3 nucleotides: TGCGCCAGCAGCCTTGTGGCGGGGGGGCGTGAGCAGTTCTTC. It codes for CASSLVAGGREQFF.

The chain couples TRBV10-2 to TRBJ1-2; D call uncertain. Germline CDR1 is WSHSY and CDR2 is SAAADI. This CDR3 has 13 amino acids. Trimming stripped 7 bases from V and 5 bases from J, with 14 bases between. The CDR3 here is CASTDGRRYGYTF. The CDR3 coding sequence is TGCGCCAGCACGGACGGACGGAGGTATGGCTACACCTTC.

The rearrangement joins TRBV4-1 to TRBJ1-1, with D possibly TRBD1 on 6 matching bases. V lost 2 bases and J 1 base, leaving 23 bases between the germline ends. This CDR3 has 19 residues. The germline V gene encodes CDR1 MGHRA and CDR2 YSYEKL. The CDR3, as DNA: TGCGCCAGCAGCCAAAGGGGGGGGCACCAAAACGCCTGGAACACTGAAGCTTTCTTT. It specifies CASSQRGGHQNAWNTEAFF.

In this sample, this clone turned up a few times. This sequence joins TRBV29-1 and TRBJ2-7; possibly TRBD1 for D (5 bases). The V end was cut by 4 bases, the J end by 0 bases, with 16 bases between. Per the germline V gene, CDR1 is SQVTM and CDR2 is ANQGSEA. CDR3 size: 15 residues. Here the CDR3 DNA reads TGCAGCGTTGTGGGGCAGGCTCTAAACTCCTACGAGCAGTACTTC. Translating gives CSVVGQALNSYEQYF.

The chain couples TRBV6-4 to TRBJ1-5; D uncertain. The CDR3 length is 14 residues. The V end was cut by 1 base, the J end by 2 bases, with 6 bases between. Per germline, CDR1 MRHNA and CDR2 SNTAGT. The CDR3: CASSDCQGNQPQHF. The CDR3 DNA reads as TGTGCCAGCAGTGACTGCCAGGGCAATCAGCCCCAGCATTTT.

This clone was found once. The gene calls are TRBV6-1 and TRBJ2-7, with 7 nucleotides matching TRBD1. The junction had 4 bases not matched to a gene; V was cut back by 1 base and J by 4 bases. The CDR3 covers 14 residues. Germline CDR1 is MNHNS and CDR2 is SASEGT. The CDR3 DNA follows: TGTGCCAGCAGTGAAGTCAACAGGGGATACGAGCAGTACTTC. This codes for CASSEVNRGYEQYF.